The clone carrying this T cell receptor beta chain was seen many times. The antigen is undetermined. This entry is derived from a study of identical twins. V lost 8 bases and J 7 bases, leaving 9 bases between the germline ends. The CDR3 runs 11 residues. TCRdb reprocessed the 5' RACE reads via MiXCR and lists one record per CDR3 protein. The sample has 1.5 million or so distinct CDR3 sequences; about 32% are singletons. Study results and caveats: Researchers reported excess low generation probability among twin-shared out-of-frame alpha sequences. It was out-of-frame TCR alpha sharing in monozygotic twins that models underestimated. While abundant cord blood beta clonotypes carried fewer insertions, memory repertoires showed no such pattern.

The chain links TRBV12-3 or TRBV12-4 to TRBJ2-1; D may be TRBD2 (5 bases). The sequence came from a newborn girl in good health. The sequenced material came from cord blood. CDR3 in amino acids: CASARGNEQFF. The CDR3 DNA sequence: TGTGCCAGCGCCCGAGGGAATGAGCAGTTCTTC.